This record covers a single T cell receptor (beta chain). The clone's antigen remains unknown. Qualities for individual bases were not recorded, and no much larger clone is one base off. Looking up the germline V gene yields CDR1 ENHRY and CDR2 SYGVKD. The CDR3 measures 16 amino acids from cysteine to phenylalanine. This entry keeps only the CDR3 DNA: 48 bases, framed from base 1. The germline V end is reduced by 0 bases and the J end by 4 bases; junction bases left unmatched: 9. TCRbeta CDR3 regions were amplified from genomic DNA by means of the immunoSEQ Assay, a bias-controlled multiplex PCR. The authors processed their data as follows. The number of nucleated cells in each sample was estimated from the amplification of reference gene primers within the assay. Sequence reads were collapsed and filtered to measure the absolute abundance of every unique TCRbeta CDR3 rearrangement. Productive Simpson clonality was computed per sample as the square root of Simpson's diversity index over productive rearrangements. Sourced from immuneACCESS, this table was stored by TCRdb with only in-frame sequences that have V and J called. A share of the clones is absent; for the studies checked, an unresolved V gene accounts for under half, and the remainder has no known explanation. D and trimming were read from the DNA, whereas the V and J calls and clone size are those reported in that table. A total of about 87,000 clones appear in this sample, approximately 89% of them only once. 11% of the sample is in the top ten clones.

The sample originates from a study of blood T cell repertoires in COVID-19 (TCRdb year 2020). Turning to the overall study: The collaborator samples originated in the United States, Italy and Spain and spanned the acute and convalescent phases of COVID-19. The samples were drawn from the first 160 participants of the ongoing ImmuneRACE study and from 1,254 subjects provided by 6 global collaborators. The repertoires were made available in a free public database intended to serve as a resource for research on the immune response to SARS-CoV-2. HLA class I and class II types, where available, came from metadata supplied by the sample provider rather than from assay-based typing. The prospective study material was composed of cDNA or gDNA derived from T cells, B-cell-depleted T cells, or PBMCs. The dataset comprised deeply sampled blood TCRbeta repertoires from subjects exposed to, actively infected with, or recovered from COVID-19. Nearly every sample came with metadata listing a de-identified subject ID, COVID-19 status, age in years and sex. Results and caveats for the whole study, not just this receptor: The quantity of clinical and demographic metadata differed by source and by participant and was supplied without curation.

Each collaborating institution followed its own protocols to collect whole blood in K2EDTA tubes. Collaborator samples were shipped for TCRbeta analysis as frozen whole blood, isolated PBMCs, or DNA extracted from either sample type. The source is a man aged 80 or over with acute or convalescent COVID-19. The sequencing input was peripheral blood. This sequence uses TRBV10-3 and TRBJ2-7, with 7 junctional bases fitting TRBD2. The CDR3 region reads CAISESPGPAGYEQYF. The nucleotide sequence is given as TGTGCCATCAGTGAGTCCCCGGGGCCAGCGGGGTACGAGCAGTACTTC.